A selection of T cell receptor beta chains follows, all from one sample in a study of beta chain features in type 1 diabetes. Sequencing was performed with immunoSEQ multiplex PCR; in TCRdb, only in-frame clones are kept and a portion is missing. The sample holds about 170,000 clones, roughly 8% seen once. The sequenced sample was central memory CD4+ T cells from blood. These receptors all come from a man aged 18 to 29 with type 1 diabetes. CDR3s include the opening cysteine and the closing phenylalanine or tryptophan.

V	J	CDR3
TRBV28	TRBJ1-1	CASSLFGQLAEAFF
TRBV30	TRBJ2-7	CAWSRSGGLSYEQYF
TRBV7-2	TRBJ2-3	CASRRTGTRGDTQYF
TRBV6-5	TRBJ2-7	CASSSGHGEQYF
TRBV28	TRBJ2-7	CASSPRTTAYEQYF
TRBV29-1	TRBJ1-1	CSVSGVLNTEAFF
TRBV28	TRBJ2-7	CASSRVSYEQYF
TRBV7-2	TRBJ1-2	CASRGTGYYGYTF
TRBV5-1	TRBJ1-1	CASSRTPGQSEAFF
TRBV5-1	TRBJ1-1	CASSFEGTNTEAFF
TRBV6-5	TRBJ1-6	CASRYRGQGKDSPLHF
TRBV6-5	TRBJ1-1	CASSRNTEAFF
TRBV7-2	TRBJ2-7	CASSVQAGGSYEQYF
TRBV6-1	TRBJ2-1	CASIQGGTGYNEQFF
TRBV5-6	TRBJ2-2	CASSLVRGKTGELFF
TRBV9	TRBJ2-5	CASSVSPAGEKTQYF
TRBV30	TRBJ2-5	CAWWGRGRPLGTQYF
TRBV4-2	TRBJ2-1	CASSPFPGLAGGTYNEQFF
TRBV11-3	TRBJ2-1	CASSLDGANNEQFF
TRBV9	TRBJ1-5	CASSVGARLRGPQHF
TRBV19	TRBJ2-1	CASTHILGGSYNEQFF
TRBV7-6	TRBJ2-3	CASSFYASTDTQYF
TRBV28	TRBJ1-6	CASSLSAGTGESPLHF
TRBV28	TRBJ2-7	CASRVYGYEQYF
TRBV29-1	TRBJ2-2	CSVTGTSGGTRELFF
TRBV5-4	TRBJ2-7	CASSLDRANEQYF
TRBV28	TRBJ2-5	CASSHSGGSETQYF
TRBV2	TRBJ2-3	CASRTGTRTQYF
TRBV2	TRBJ2-3	CASLPSPAGTQYF
TRBV6-6	TRBJ1-2	CASTTENYGYTF
TRBV7-2	TRBJ2-7	CASSADRSYEQYF
TRBV19	TRBJ1-2	CASSALYGYTF
TRBV11-2	TRBJ2-7	CASSLYGSPNYEQYF
TRBV9	TRBJ2-3	CASSLTASDTQYF
TRBV30	TRBJ2-1	CAWSAGGINEQFF
TRBV5-1	TRBJ1-1	CASSGGGARDTEAFF
TRBV9	TRBJ2-6	CASSVDDRPTSGANVLTF
TRBV28	TRBJ2-7	CASSPYRGGPMDF
TRBV5-1	TRBJ2-7	CASSLAPSGGQLSYEQYF
TRBV6-5	TRBJ1-6	CASSYSVSLAGSPLHF